This T cell receptor beta chain originates from a study of T-cell reconstitution after alpha-beta-depleted transplantation in children. Germline V gene sequence: CDR1 MDHEN, CDR2 SYDVKM. With V trimmed by 2 bases and J by 13 bases, 6 bases remained unmatched. The CDR3 contains 13 residues. Unique molecular identifiers were used in preparing the TCRbeta library. TCRdb passed the PCR reads through MiXCR, listing each CDR3 protein once. The data show about 610,000 distinct CDR3 sequences, with about 10% seen just once and about 4.2% held by the top ten. This clonotype was counted many times. The sequence came from a human donor who donated a stem cell graft to a child with acute myeloid leukemia. This sequence joins TRBV28 and TRBJ2-3, with 10 bases that match TRBD2. Specimen: PBMCs from the stem cell graft donor, collected from the stem cell graft. The CDR3 DNA reads as TGTGCCAGCAGTTTAGTCGGGCTAGCGGGAGAGTATTTT. This sequence encodes CASSLVGLAGEYF. Based on the CDR3 plus reference TRBV28 and TRBJ2-3, the full variable domain is DVKVTQSSRYLVKRTGEKVFLECVQDMDHENMFWYRQDPGLGLRLIYFSYDVKMKEKGDIPEGYSVSREKKERFSLILESASTNQTSMYLCASSLVGLAGEYFGPGTRLTVL.